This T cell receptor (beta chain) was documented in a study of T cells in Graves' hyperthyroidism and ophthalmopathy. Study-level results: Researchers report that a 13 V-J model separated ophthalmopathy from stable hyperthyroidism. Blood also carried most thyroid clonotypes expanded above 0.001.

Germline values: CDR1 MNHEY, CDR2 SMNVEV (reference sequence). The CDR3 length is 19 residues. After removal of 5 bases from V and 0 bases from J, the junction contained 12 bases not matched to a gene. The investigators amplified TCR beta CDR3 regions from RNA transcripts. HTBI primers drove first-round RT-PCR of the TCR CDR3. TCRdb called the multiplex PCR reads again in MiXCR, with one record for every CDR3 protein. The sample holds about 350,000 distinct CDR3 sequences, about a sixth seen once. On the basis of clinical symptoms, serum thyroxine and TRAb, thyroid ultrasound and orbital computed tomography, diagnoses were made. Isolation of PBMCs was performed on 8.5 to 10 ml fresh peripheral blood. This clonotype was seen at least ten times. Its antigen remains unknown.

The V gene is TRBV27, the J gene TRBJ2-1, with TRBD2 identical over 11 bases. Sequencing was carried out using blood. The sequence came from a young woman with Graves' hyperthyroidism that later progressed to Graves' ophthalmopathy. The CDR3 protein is CASSPLGGTSGISYNEQFF. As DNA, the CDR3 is TGTGCCAGCAGTCCCCTAGGGGGGACTAGCGGAATCTCCTACAATGAGCAGTTCTTC.